The rows below give T cell receptor beta chains drawn from one sample of a study of graft-versus-host responses after intestinal transplantation. Sequenced by immunoSEQ multiplex PCR; TCRdb stores in-frame clones only, minus some. This sample carries about 24,000 clones, approximately 40% of them seen once, and the ten largest clones take about 0.66%. This sample comprised alloreactive CD4+ T cells from a mixed lymphocyte reaction culture, obtained before intestinal transplant. The receptor set was obtained from a human patient who received an intestinal transplant. Each CDR3 is given with its conserved first and last residue. A D gene is named only where the DNA matches it firmly. Size values are once, few and many counts, or a class for expanded clones, and some rows have none.

j_call,v_call,clone_size,d_call,cdr3_nt,cdr3_aa
TRBJ2-5,TRBV2,.,TRBD1,TGTGCCAATACAGGGGGGAAAGAGACCCAGTACTTC,CANTGGKETQYF
TRBJ1-2,TRBV19,few,.,TGTGCCAGTCGACGACAGGCAAGTATCTATGGCTACACCTTC,CASRRQASIYGYTF
TRBJ2-7,TRBV15,.,.,TGTGCCACCAGCCAACCCACATTCGCCTACGAGCAGTACTTC,CATSQPTFAYEQYF
TRBJ1-2,TRBV30,few,TRBD1,TGTGCCTGGAGTCAGGGGGCCCACTATGGCTACACCTTC,CAWSQGAHYGYTF
TRBJ1-1,TRBV11-2,.,.,TGTGCCAGCAGCTCAGAGGGGGGGTGGACTGAAGCTTTCTTT,CASSSEGGWTEAFF
TRBJ2-3,TRBV20-1,.,.,TGCAGTGCTGTCCTTGTGGATACGCAGTATTTT,CSAVLVDTQYF
TRBJ2-2,TRBV11-2,few,.,TGTGCCAGCAGCTTAGTGAGGGGGGGGCTCTCCGGGGAGCTGTTTTTT,CASSLVRGGLSGELFF
TRBJ2-1,TRBV5-1,.,.,TGCGCCAGCAGCTCCATGAATGAGCAGTTCTTC,CASSSMNEQFF
TRBJ2-7,TRBV10-2,few,TRBD2,TGCGCCAGCAGAAAGGGAGGGTCCTACGAGCAGTACTTC,CASRKGGSYEQYF
TRBJ1-6,TRBV7-9,.,.,TGTGCCAGCAGCAAAAGGGGTTATAGTCGCTCCTATAATTCACCCCTCCACTTT,CASSKRGYSRSYNSPLHF
TRBJ2-7,TRBV5-1,.,TRBD2,TGCGCCAGCAGCTTCCAGCGGGAGTCGTACGAGCAGTACTTC,CASSFQRESYEQYF
TRBJ1-2,TRBV6-5,.,.,TGTGCCAGCAGTTACTCGATTCCGGGTCCTCAGAGGGGCTACACCTTC,CASSYSIPGPQRGYTF
TRBJ2-3,TRBV5-3,few,TRBD2,TGTGCCAGAAGCTTGGGACTAGCGGTACCCCGAGATACGCAGTATTTT,CARSLGLAVPRDTQYF
TRBJ2-2,TRBV5-1,.,.,TGCGCCAGCAGCTTGGCCGGGGGAAGGAACACCGGGGAGCTGTTTTTT,CASSLAGGRNTGELFF
TRBJ2-1,TRBV11-3,.,.,TGTGCCAGCAGCTTAGCAAGCGTTAATGAGCAGTTCTTC,CASSLASVNEQFF
TRBJ1-5,TRBV28,.,.,TGTGCCAGCAGTCTACCGAGAGGCGGGGGCAATCAGCCCCAGCATTTT,CASSLPRGGGNQPQHF
TRBJ2-3,TRBV19,.,.,TGTGCCAGTAGTACCTTCCAGGGGACCTTTGCTAGCACAGATACGCAGTATTTT,CASSTFQGTFASTDTQYF
TRBJ1-2,TRBV30,few,.,TGTGCCTGGAGTGTACGGGGAGTTAATGGCTACACCTTC,CAWSVRGVNGYTF
TRBJ2-1,TRBV10-3,few,.,TGTGCCATCAGTGAGCCAAGACTACCAGACAATGAGCAGTTCTTC,CAISEPRLPDNEQFF
TRBJ2-2,TRBV4-3,few,.,TGCGCCAGCAGCCAAGCTATACTAGCCGCGAACACCGGGGAGCTGTTTTTT,CASSQAILAANTGELFF
TRBJ2-7,TRBV19,.,.,TGTGCCACTAGCCGGCCTGGCGGGATCTCCTACGAGCAGTACTTC,CATSRPGGISYEQYF
TRBJ2-7,TRBV30,few,TRBD1,TGTGCCTGGAGGGGGACAGGGTCCTACGAGCAGTACTTC,CAWRGTGSYEQYF
TRBJ1-2,TRBV4-1,.,.,TGCGCCAGCAGCCAAGCGTTCGGTGGGGGGAACTATGGCTACACCTTC,CASSQAFGGGNYGYTF
TRBJ2-7,TRBV7-2,once,TRBD2,TGTGCCAGCAGCTTAGCGCGGTTCCTAGCGGGTCTCTCCTACGAGCAGTACTTC,CASSLARFLAGLSYEQYF
TRBJ1-5,TRBV19,few,TRBD1,TGTGCCACCATTGGGACAGGGGATTCCCAGCCCCAGCATTTT,CATIGTGDSQPQHF
TRBJ2-1,TRBV15,few,.,TGTGCCACCAGCAGGGAAAGCGGTAGGTCTCGTAATGAGCAGTTCTTC,CATSRESGRSRNEQFF
TRBJ1-2,TRBV28,few,.,TGTGCCAGCAGTTTCAGAGGAAAGGATGGCTACACCTTC,CASSFRGKDGYTF
TRBJ2-3,TRBV5-1,.,.,TGCGCCAGCAGCTTGGTACAGGCGAGCACAGATACGCAGTATTTT,CASSLVQASTDTQYF
TRBJ1-6,TRBV4-1,.,.,TGCGCCAGCAGCCAGGCTTTACAGGGCCTCTATAATTCACCCCTCCACTTT,CASSQALQGLYNSPLHF